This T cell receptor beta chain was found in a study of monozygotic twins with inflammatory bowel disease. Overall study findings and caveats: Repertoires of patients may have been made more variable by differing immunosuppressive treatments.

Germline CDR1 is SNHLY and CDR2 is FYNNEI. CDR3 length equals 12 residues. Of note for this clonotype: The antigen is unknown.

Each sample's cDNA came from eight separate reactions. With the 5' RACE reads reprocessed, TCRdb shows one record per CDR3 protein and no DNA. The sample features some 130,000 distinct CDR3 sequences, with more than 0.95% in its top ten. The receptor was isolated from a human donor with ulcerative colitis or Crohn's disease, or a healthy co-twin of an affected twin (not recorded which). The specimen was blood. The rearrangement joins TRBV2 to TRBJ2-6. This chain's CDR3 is CASHSGANVLTF.